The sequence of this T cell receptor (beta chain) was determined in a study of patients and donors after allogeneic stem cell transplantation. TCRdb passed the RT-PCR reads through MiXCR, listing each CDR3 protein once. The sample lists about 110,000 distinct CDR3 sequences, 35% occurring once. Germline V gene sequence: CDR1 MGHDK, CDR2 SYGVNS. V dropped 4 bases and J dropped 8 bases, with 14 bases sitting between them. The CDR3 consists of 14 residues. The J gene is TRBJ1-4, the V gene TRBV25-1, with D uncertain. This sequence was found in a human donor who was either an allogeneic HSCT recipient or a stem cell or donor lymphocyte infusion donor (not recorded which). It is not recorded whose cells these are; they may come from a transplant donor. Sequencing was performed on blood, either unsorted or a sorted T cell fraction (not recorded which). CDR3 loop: CASSGNETPEKLFF. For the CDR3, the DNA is TGTGCCAGCAGTGGGAACGAGACACCAGAAAAACTGTTTTTT.